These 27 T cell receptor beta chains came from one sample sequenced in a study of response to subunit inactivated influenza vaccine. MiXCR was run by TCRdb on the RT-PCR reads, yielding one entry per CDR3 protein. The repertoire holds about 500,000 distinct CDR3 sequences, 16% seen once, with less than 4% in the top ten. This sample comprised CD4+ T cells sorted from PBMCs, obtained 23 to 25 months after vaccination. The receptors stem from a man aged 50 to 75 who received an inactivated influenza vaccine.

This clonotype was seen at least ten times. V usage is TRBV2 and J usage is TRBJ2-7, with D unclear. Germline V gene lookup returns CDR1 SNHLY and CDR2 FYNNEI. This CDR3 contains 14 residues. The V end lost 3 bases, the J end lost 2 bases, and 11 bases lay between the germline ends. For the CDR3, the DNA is TGTGCCAGCAGTGAGTCCAGGAGAGCCTACGAGCAGTACTTC. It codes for CASSESRRAYEQYF.

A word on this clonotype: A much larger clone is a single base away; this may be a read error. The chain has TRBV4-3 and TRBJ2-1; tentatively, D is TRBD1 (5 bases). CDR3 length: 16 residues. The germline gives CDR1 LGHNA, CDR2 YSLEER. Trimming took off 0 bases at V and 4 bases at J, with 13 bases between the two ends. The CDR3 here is CASSQEATVNYNEQFF. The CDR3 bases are TGCGCCAGCAGCCAAGAGGCGACAGTGAATTACAATGAGCAGTTCTTC.

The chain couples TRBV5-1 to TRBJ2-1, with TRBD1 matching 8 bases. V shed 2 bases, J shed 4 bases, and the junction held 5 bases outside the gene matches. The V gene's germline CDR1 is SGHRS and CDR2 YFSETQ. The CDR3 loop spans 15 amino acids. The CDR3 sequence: CASSFRTGMYNEQFF. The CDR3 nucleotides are TGCGCCAGCAGCTTCAGGACAGGGATGTACAATGAGCAGTTCTTC.

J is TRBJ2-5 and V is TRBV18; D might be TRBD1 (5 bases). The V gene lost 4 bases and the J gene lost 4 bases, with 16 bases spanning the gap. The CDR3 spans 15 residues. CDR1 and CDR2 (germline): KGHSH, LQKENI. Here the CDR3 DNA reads TGTGCCAGCTCACAGTCGGACATATTAGGAGAGACCCAGTACTTC. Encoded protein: CASSQSDILGETQYF.

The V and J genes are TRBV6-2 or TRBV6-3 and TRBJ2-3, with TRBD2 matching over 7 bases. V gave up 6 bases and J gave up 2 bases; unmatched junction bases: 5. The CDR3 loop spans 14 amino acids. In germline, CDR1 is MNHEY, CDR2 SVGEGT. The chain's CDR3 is CASRSRDYTDTQYF. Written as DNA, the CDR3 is TGTGCCAGCAGATCCCGGGACTACACAGATACGCAGTATTTT.

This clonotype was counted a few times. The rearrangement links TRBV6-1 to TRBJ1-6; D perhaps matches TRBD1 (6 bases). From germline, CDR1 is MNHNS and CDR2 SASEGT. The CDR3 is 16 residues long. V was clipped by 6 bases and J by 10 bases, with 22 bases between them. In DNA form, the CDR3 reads TGTGCCAGCAGGGGGGCAGGGGCCCCCTTTGGGTCACCCCTCCACTTT. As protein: CASRGAGAPFGSPLHF.

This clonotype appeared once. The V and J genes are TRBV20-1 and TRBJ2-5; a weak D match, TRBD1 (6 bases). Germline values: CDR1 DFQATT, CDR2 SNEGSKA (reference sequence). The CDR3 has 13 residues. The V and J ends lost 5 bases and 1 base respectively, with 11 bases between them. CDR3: CSAAGQFQETQYF. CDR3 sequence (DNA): TGCAGTGCTGCAGGACAGTTCCAAGAGACCCAGTACTTC.

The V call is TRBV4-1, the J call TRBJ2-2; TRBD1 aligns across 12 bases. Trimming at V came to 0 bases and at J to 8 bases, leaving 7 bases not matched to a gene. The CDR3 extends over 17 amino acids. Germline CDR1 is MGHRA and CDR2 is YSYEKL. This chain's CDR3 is CASSQDRDRGLRGELFF. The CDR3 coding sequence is TGCGCCAGCAGCCAAGATCGGGACAGGGGGCTCAGAGGGGAGCTGTTTTTT.

The CDR3 DNA reads TGTGCCACCAGTGATCCAACAGGGGGCCTAGGTACCGGGGAGCTGTTTTTT. This sequence encodes CATSDPTGGLGTGELFF. The chain recombines TRBV24-1 with TRBJ2-2, with 9 bases fitting TRBD1. The CDR3 covers 17 residues. Germline CDR1 reads KGHDR; CDR2 reads SFDVKD. With 3 bases clipped from V and 5 bases from J, the junction kept 9 bases outside the gene matches.

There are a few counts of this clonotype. CDR3 protein: CASSQVHASGGADTQYF. The CDR3, as DNA: TGCGCCAGCAGCCAAGTTCATGCTAGCGGGGGTGCAGATACGCAGTATTTT. The chain joins TRBV4-3 to TRBJ2-3, with 10 bases aligning to TRBD2. Per the germline V gene, CDR1 is LGHNA and CDR2 is YSLEER. J gave up 4 bases and V 1 base, and 8 bases lay outside the gene matches. The CDR3 sequence is 17 residues long.

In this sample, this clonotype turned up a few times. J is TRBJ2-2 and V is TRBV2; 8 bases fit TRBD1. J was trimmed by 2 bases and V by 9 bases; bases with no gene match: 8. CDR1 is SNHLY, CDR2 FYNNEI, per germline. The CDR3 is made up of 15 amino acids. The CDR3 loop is CASSDRAFNTGELFF. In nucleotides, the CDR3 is TGTGCCAGTTCGGACAGGGCCTTTAACACCGGGGAGCTGTTTTTT.

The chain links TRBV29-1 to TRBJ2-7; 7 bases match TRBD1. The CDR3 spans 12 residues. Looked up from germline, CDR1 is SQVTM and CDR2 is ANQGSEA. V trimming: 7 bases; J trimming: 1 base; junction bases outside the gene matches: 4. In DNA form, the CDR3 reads TGCAGCGCAGCGACAGGGTCCTACGAGCAGTACTTC. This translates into CSAATGSYEQYF.

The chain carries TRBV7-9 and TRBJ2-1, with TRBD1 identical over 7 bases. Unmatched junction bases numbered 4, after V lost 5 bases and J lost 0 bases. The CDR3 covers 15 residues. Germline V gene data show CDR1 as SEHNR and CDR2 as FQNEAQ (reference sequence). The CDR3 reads CASSRGGASYNEQFF. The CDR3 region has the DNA TGTGCCAGCAGCAGAGGGGGCGCCTCCTACAATGAGCAGTTCTTC.

Here the CDR3 DNA reads TGTGCCAGCAGCTACCGGACTAGCGGGGGTTACAATGAGCAGTTCTTC. Its protein is CASSYRTSGGYNEQFF. The chain uses TRBV7-9 and TRBJ2-1; 13 bases match TRBD2. This CDR3 comprises 16 residues. V lost 4 bases, J lost 4 bases, and 4 bases stayed unmatched. Germline loops: CDR1 SEHNR, CDR2 FQNEAQ (reference sequence).

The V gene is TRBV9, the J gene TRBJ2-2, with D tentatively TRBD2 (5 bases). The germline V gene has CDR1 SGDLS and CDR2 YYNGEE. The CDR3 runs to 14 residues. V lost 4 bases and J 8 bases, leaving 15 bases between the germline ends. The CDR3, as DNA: TGTGCCAGCAGCCCGGACTGGGATGGGGGGGAGCTGTTTTTT. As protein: CASSPDWDGGELFF.

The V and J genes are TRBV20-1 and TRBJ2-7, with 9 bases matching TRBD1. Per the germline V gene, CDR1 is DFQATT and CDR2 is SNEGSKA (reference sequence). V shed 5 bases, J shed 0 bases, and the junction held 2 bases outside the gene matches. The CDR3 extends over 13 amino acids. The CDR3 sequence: CSAADRGSYEQYF. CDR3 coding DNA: TGCAGTGCTGCGGACAGGGGCTCCTACGAGCAGTACTTC.

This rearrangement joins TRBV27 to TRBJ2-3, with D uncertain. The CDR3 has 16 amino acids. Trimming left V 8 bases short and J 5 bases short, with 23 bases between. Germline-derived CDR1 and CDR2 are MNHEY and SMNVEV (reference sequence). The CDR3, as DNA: TGTGCCAGCGGTCCTCTATGGCCCTCTCCACGAGATACGCAGTATTTT. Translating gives CASGPLWPSPRDTQYF.

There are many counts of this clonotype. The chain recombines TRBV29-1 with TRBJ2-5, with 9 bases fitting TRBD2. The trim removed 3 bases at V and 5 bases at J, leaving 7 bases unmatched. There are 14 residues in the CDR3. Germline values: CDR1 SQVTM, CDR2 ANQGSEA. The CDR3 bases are TGCAGCGTTGAGTGGCTAGCGGGATTGGAGACCCAGTACTTC. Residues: CSVEWLAGLETQYF.

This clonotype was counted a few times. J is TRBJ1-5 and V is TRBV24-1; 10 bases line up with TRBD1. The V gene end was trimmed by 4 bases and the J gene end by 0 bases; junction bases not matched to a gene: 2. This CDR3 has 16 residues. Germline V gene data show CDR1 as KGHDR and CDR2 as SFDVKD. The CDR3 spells CATSEGQGHSNQPQHF. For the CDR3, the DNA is TGTGCCACCAGTGAGGGACAGGGGCATAGCAATCAGCCCCAGCATTTT.

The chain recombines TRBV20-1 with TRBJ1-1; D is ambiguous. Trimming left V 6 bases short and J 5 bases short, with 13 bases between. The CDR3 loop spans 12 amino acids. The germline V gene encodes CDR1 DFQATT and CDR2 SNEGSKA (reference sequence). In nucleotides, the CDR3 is TGCAGTGCCGAAGGACTGTTGACTGAAGCTTTCTTT. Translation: CSAEGLLTEAFF.

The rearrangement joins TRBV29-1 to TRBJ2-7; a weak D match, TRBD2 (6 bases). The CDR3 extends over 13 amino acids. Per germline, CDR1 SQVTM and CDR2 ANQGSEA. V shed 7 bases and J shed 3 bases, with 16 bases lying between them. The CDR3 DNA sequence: TGCAGCGCGTCCGGGACTTCCATCTACGAGCAGTACTTC. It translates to CSASGTSIYEQYF.

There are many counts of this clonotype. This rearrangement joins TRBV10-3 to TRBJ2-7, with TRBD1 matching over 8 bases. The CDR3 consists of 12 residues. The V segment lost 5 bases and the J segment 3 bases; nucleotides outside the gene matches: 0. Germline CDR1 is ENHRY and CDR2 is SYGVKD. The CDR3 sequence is CAISTGGYEQYF. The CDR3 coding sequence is TGTGCCATCAGTACAGGGGGCTACGAGCAGTACTTC.

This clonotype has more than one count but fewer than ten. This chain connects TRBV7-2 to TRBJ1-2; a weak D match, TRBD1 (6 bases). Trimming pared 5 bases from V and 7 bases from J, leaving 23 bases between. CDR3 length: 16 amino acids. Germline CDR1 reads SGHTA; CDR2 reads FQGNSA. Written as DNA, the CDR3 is TGTGCCAGCAGCCTCTCGACAGGAAGCCGTTTAGGTGGCTACACCTTC. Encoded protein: CASSLSTGSRLGGYTF.

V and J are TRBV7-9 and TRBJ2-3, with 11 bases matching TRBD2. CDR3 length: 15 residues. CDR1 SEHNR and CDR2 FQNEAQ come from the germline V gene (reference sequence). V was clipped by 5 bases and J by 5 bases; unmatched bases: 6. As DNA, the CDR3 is TGTGCCAGCAGCCCACTAGCGGGAGCTCGAGATACGCAGTATTTT. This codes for CASSPLAGARDTQYF.

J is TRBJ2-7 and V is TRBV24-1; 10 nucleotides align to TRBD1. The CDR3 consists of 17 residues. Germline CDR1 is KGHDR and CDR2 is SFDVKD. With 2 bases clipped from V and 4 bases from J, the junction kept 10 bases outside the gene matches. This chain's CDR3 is CATSDSTPGTGAYEQYF. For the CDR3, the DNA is TGTGCCACCAGTGATTCCACCCCCGGGACAGGGGCATACGAGCAGTACTTC.

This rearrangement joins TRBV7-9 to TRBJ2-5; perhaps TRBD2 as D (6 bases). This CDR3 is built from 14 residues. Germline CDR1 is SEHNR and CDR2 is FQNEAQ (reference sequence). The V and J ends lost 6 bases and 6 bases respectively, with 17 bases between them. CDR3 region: CASRRDSAGQTQYF. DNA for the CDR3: TGTGCCAGCAGGAGAGACAGCGCGGGGCAGACCCAGTACTTC.

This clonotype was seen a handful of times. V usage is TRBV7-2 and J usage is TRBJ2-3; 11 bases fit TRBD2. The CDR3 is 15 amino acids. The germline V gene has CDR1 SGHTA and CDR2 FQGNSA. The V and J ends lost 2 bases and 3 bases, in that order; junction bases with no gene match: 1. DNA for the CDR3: TGTGCCAGCAGCTTAATAGCGGGGGGGACAGATACGCAGTATTTT. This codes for CASSLIAGGTDTQYF. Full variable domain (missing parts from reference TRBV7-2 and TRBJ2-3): GAGVSQSPSNKVTEKGKDVELRCDPISGHTALYWYRQSLGQGLEFLIYFQGNSAPDKSGLPSDRFSAERTGGSVSTLTIQRTQQEDSAVYLCASSLIAGGTDTQYFGPGTRLTVL.